These 23 T cell receptor beta chains were sequenced from one sample in a study of cytomegalovirus exposure and HLA in healthy donors (dated 2017 in TCRdb). Library construction relied on the immunoSEQ multiplex PCR assay. The multiplex PCR relied on a mix of 60 forward primers for TCR Vbeta segments and 13 reverse primers for TCR Jbeta segments. In its TCRdb copy, this immuneACCESS table keeps in-frame sequences only and misses some clones. Where compared with another copy, unresolved V genes explain less than half of these, and the others have no known cause. The sample table records around 120,000 clones; roughly 80% of these occur just once. The ten largest clones represent roughly 3.6% of the sample. Sequenced input: PBMCs. All receptors come from a man aged 25 to 45 in good health and CMV-seronegative.

V and J are TRBV6-5 and TRBJ2-7; possible D gene TRBD1, 6 bases. V lost 2 bases and J lost 3, with 8 bases in between. The CDR3 spans 13 residues. CDR1 and CDR2 from the germline V gene are MNHEY and SVGAGI. CDR3: CASSYQQGYEQYF. Written as DNA, the CDR3 is TGTGCCAGCAGTTACCAACAGGGCTACGAGCAGTACTTC.

This clone was found a few times. The V and J genes are TRBV2 and TRBJ2-3; D is undetermined. Trimming removed 5 bases at V and 2 bases at J, with 11 bases between. In germline, CDR1 is SNHLY, CDR2 FYNNEI. This CDR3 is built from 14 residues. In DNA, the CDR3 is TGTGCCAGCAGTCCAACGGAGTACACAGATACGCAGTATTTT. This sequence encodes CASSPTEYTDTQYF.

The CDR3 is CASSGTSGALNEQFF. CDR3 sequence (DNA): TGCGCCAGCAGCGGCACTAGCGGGGCCTTAAATGAGCAGTTCTTC. This chain links TRBV5-1 with TRBJ2-1, with 10 bases fitting TRBD2. This CDR3 contains 15 residues. Trimming took 4 bases from V and 7 from J; bases not matched to a gene: 8. The germline V gene has CDR1 SGHRS and CDR2 YFSETQ.

This chain joins TRBV7-6 and TRBJ1-4; 8 nucleotides line up with TRBD1. Unmatched junction bases numbered 5, after V lost 1 base and J lost 7 bases. Germline V gene lookup returns CDR1 SGHVS and CDR2 FNYEAQ. This CDR3 is 15 amino acids long. This chain's CDR3 is CASSLGHRGGEKLFF. The CDR3 bases are TGTGCCAGCAGCTTAGGACACAGGGGGGGTGAAAAACTGTTTTTT.

V gene TRBV7-3 combines with J gene TRBJ2-1; D ambiguous. The CDR3 consists of 15 residues. The V gene lost 1 base and the J gene lost 0 bases, with 7 bases spanning the gap. The V gene's germline CDR1 is SGHTA and CDR2 FQGTGA. CDR3 sequence reads: CASSLRLDSYNEQFF. The CDR3 region has the DNA TGTGCCAGCAGCTTAAGACTGGACTCCTACAATGAGCAGTTCTTC.

This clone was recorded only once. The chain has TRBV5-4 and TRBJ2-7; D gene unclear. This CDR3 comprises 14 residues. The V gene lost 0 bases and the J gene lost 1 base, with 8 bases spanning the gap. Germline V gene data show CDR1 as SGHNT and CDR2 as YYREEE (reference sequence). The CDR3 nucleotides read TGTGCCAGCAGCTTGGAAACCAGTTCCTACGAGCAGTACTTC. Amino acids: CASSLETSSYEQYF.

The V and J genes are TRBV2 and TRBJ1-2, with no clear D. There are 12 residues in the CDR3. Germline CDR1 SNHLY, CDR2 FYNNEI. The germline V and J ends were trimmed by 7 bases and 0 bases, with 6 bases remaining between them. The CDR3 loop is CASKYTNYGYTF. CDR3 nucleotides: TGTGCCAGCAAATACACTAACTATGGCTACACCTTC.

This chain uses TRBV5-1 with TRBJ1-1; tentatively, D is TRBD1 (5 bases). Germline lookup yields CDR1 SGHRS and CDR2 YFSETQ. V lost 4 bases to trimming and J lost 4 bases, with 14 bases between them. This CDR3 is built from 14 residues. Here the CDR3 DNA reads TGCGCCAGCAGCCGTGGGGCGGGAGGCACTGAAGCTTTCTTT. It encodes CASSRGAGGTEAFF. The entire variable domain, with the rest obtained from reference TRBV5-1 and TRBJ1-1, is as follows: KAGVTQTPRYLIKTRGQQVTLSCSPISGHRSVSWYQQTPGQGLQFLFEYFSETQRNKGNFPGRFSGRQFSNSRSEMNVSTLELGDSALYLCASSRGAGGTEAFFGQGTRLTVV.

The chain joins TRBV4-2 to TRBJ2-1; 9 nucleotides line up with TRBD2. Germline V lookup: CDR1 LGHNA, CDR2 YNFKEQ. The CDR3 extends over 16 amino acids. The V segment lost 4 bases and the J segment 7 bases; nucleotides outside the gene matches: 11. CDR3 nucleotides: TGTGCCAGCAGCCTAAACTGGGCTAGCGGGAAGAATGAGCAGTTCTTC. It yields the protein CASSLNWASGKNEQFF.

As concerns this clone: One junction end disagrees with the germline gene, perhaps due to a read error. Distinct nucleotide sequences in the sample also encode this CDR3. The chain carries TRBV7-8 and TRBJ1-1; tentatively, D is TRBD1 (6 bases). CDR3 length: 13 amino acids. CDR1 and CDR2 (germline): SGHVS, FQNEAQ. Here the CDR3 reads CASSLAGGGEAFF. The CDR3 nucleotides read TGTGCCAGCAGCCTAGCTGGGGGCGGTGAAGCTTTCTTT.

The chain couples TRBV30 to TRBJ1-3; tentatively, D is TRBD1 (5 bases). Germline lookup yields CDR1 GTSNPN and CDR2 SVGIG (reference sequence). The CDR3 consists of 14 residues. V lost 4 bases, J lost 0 bases, and 10 bases lay in between. The CDR3 DNA reads as TGTGCCTGGAACTTAGGGGCCTCTGGAAACACCATATATTTT. Translation: CAWNLGASGNTIYF. Full variable domain (outside the CDR3, taken from reference TRBV30 and TRBJ1-3): SQTIHQWPATLVQPVGSPLSLECTVEGTSNPNLYWYRQAAGRGLQLLFYSVGIGQISSEVPQNLSASRPQDRQFILSSKKLLLSDSGFYLCAWNLGASGNTIYFGEGSWLTVV.

This clone was found once. CDR3: CSVRRSGNTIYF. The CDR3 coding sequence is TGCAGCGTTCGGCGGTCTGGAAACACCATATATTTT. This chain links TRBV29-1 with TRBJ1-3; D remains ambiguous. The V gene lost 5 bases and the J gene lost 1 base, with 6 bases spanning the gap. Germline CDR1 reads SQVTM; CDR2 reads ANQGSEA. CDR3 size: 12 residues. Full variable domain (rest looked up from reference TRBV29-1 and TRBJ1-3): SAVISQKPSRDICQRGTSLTIQCQVDSQVTMMFWYRQQPGQSLTLIATANQGSEATYESGFVIDKFPISRPNLTFSTLTVSNMSPEDSSIYLCSVRRSGNTIYFGEGSWLTVV.

The chain has TRBV29-1 and TRBJ2-1; 8 nucleotides line up with TRBD1. The V and J ends lost 7 bases and 8 bases, in that order; junction bases with no gene match: 4. The CDR3 consists of 11 residues. Germline CDR1 reads SQVTM; CDR2 reads ANQGSEA. CDR3 nucleotides: TGCAGCGCCCAGACAGGGGATGAGCAGTTCTTC. Amino acid sequence: CSAQTGDEQFF.

This clone was counted a single time. This chain joins TRBV18 and TRBJ2-1; 11 bases match TRBD2. The CDR3 spans 15 residues. V was pared by 6 bases and J by 7 bases, with 8 bases of the junction left unmatched. Germline V gene data show CDR1 as KGHSH and CDR2 as LQKENI. The CDR3 loop is CASSITSGSLNEQFF. DNA for the CDR3: TGTGCCAGCTCTATCACTAGCGGGAGCTTGAATGAGCAGTTCTTC.

V and J are TRBV28 and TRBJ1-1; TRBD1 might be the D (5 bases). Trimming took off 3 bases at V and 0 bases at J, with 11 bases between the two ends. Germline V gene data show CDR1 as MDHEN and CDR2 as SYDVKM. CDR3 length: 15 amino acids. CDR3 DNA: TGTGCCAGCAGTTTCATGCGGGGCCTGAACACTGAAGCTTTCTTT. Translating gives CASSFMRGLNTEAFF.

On this clone itself: The same CDR3 can be traced to other DNA sequences in this sample. V and J are TRBV5-1 and TRBJ1-5, with D hard to call. The CDR3 covers 15 residues. V was trimmed by 0 bases and J by 2 bases, leaving 9 bases between them. The V gene's germline CDR1 is SGHRS and CDR2 YFSETQ. CDR3: CASSLEGGGNQPQHF. Here the CDR3 DNA reads TGCGCCAGCAGCTTGGAGGGCGGGGGCAATCAGCCCCAGCATTTT.

V and J are TRBV28 and TRBJ2-2; D unclear. The length of the CDR3 is 13 residues. Trimming pared 5 bases from V and 1 base from J, leaving 5 bases between. In germline, CDR1 is MDHEN, CDR2 SYDVKM. CDR3 sequence: CASSVLNTGELFF. In DNA, the CDR3 is TGTGCCAGCAGTGTACTGAACACCGGGGAGCTGTTTTTT.

The rearrangement joins TRBV5-4 to TRBJ1-2; no firm D call. The CDR3 loop spans 17 amino acids. V dropped 4 bases and J dropped 2 bases, with 21 bases sitting between them. Germline V lookup: CDR1 SGHNT, CDR2 YYREEE (reference sequence). CDR3 in amino acids: CASSPSLSPGMNYGYTF. DNA of the CDR3: TGTGCCAGCAGCCCCTCCCTTTCCCCGGGGATGAACTATGGCTACACCTTC.

In its sample, this clone was seen a few times. The V call is TRBV7-2, the J call TRBJ2-3; D possibly corresponds to TRBD1 (7 bases). The CDR3 consists of 16 residues. V was pared by 0 bases and J by 5 bases, with 15 bases between. The germline V gene encodes CDR1 SGHTA and CDR2 FQGNSA. In nucleotides, the CDR3 is TGTGCCAGCAGCTTAGCGGCAGGGGGGAGAGTAGATACGCAGTATTTT. Protein sequence: CASSLAAGGRVDTQYF.

V and J are TRBV6-5 and TRBJ2-2; possible D gene TRBD2, 5 bases. Trimming pared 7 bases from V and 5 bases from J, leaving 17 bases between. Germline CDR1 is MNHEY and CDR2 is SVGAGI. The CDR3 extends over 15 amino acids. CDR3 protein: CASNLLGGGTGELFF. The CDR3 DNA is TGTGCCAGCAACTTACTAGGCGGAGGTACCGGGGAGCTGTTTTTT.

The V and J genes are TRBV19 and TRBJ2-1; 7 bases match TRBD2. Germline CDR1 is LNHDA and CDR2 is SQIVND (reference sequence). The V segment lost 6 bases and the J segment 6 bases; nucleotides outside the gene matches: 8. The CDR3 consists of 14 residues. DNA of the CDR3: TGTGCCAGTAGAGTTAGACTAGCAGCCAATGAGCAGTTCTTC. It translates to CASRVRLAANEQFF.

This sequence joins TRBV4-2 and TRBJ2-1, with 10 bases that match TRBD2. J was trimmed by 11 bases and V by 1 base; bases with no gene match: 2. The length of the CDR3 is 13 residues. CDR1 and CDR2 from the germline V gene are LGHNA and YNFKEQ. CDR3 bases: TGTGCCAGCAGCCAAGGGGGACTAGCGCAGCAGTTCTTC. It codes for CASSQGGLAQQFF.

This clone is a singleton in its sample. The chain couples TRBV30 to TRBJ2-7; 9 bases are shared with TRBD2. J gave up 4 bases and V 2 bases, and 6 bases lay outside the gene matches. The CDR3 length is 14 residues. CDR1 GTSNPN and CDR2 SVGIG come from the germline V gene (reference sequence). The CDR3 reads CAWSSPTSGYEQYF. The CDR3 nucleotides read TGTGCCTGGAGTTCCCCGACTAGCGGTTACGAGCAGTACTTC.